Listed below are T cell receptor beta chains from one sample, sequenced in a study of post-analysis software for immune sequencing data. TCRdb reprocessed the PCR reads via MiXCR and lists one record per CDR3 protein. The table shows 350,000 to 450,000 distinct CDR3 sequences, with approximately 37% occurring only once. Sequencing input: blood. These receptors all stem from a girl aged 2-10 years with multiple sclerosis. The conserved cysteine and the conserved F or W are not part of the CDR3 here. Clone size is not always given. Where it is, it says once, few, many or a class for expanded clones.

v_gene: TRBV6-5; abundance: few; CDR3aa: ASRRDRGNSPLH
v_gene: TRBV6-5; abundance: few; CDR3aa: ASSSQKLIPQETQY
v_gene: TRBV4-2; abundance: .; CDR3aa: ASSQEGSFSPEQF
v_gene: TRBV15; abundance: .; CDR3aa: ATSKSRHSSSYNEQF
v_gene: TRBV20-1; abundance: .; CDR3aa: SARDFGHSYYEQY
v_gene: TRBV5-1; abundance: .; CDR3aa: ASSRTGWETQY
v_gene: TRBV5-1; abundance: .; CDR3aa: ASSLGQIPYEQY
v_gene: TRBV27; abundance: .; CDR3aa: ASSSPGSGRAYNEQF
v_gene: TRBV5-1; abundance: .; CDR3aa: ASSLAVRGPSSSYNEQF
v_gene: TRBV4-2; abundance: few; CDR3aa: ASSQDGHGYT
v_gene: TRBV6-2/TRBV6-3; abundance: .; CDR3aa: ASSQGVQQY
v_gene: TRBV28; abundance: .; CDR3aa: ASSSGGSGYTEAF
v_gene: TRBV27; abundance: few; CDR3aa: ASRQGWRYEQY
v_gene: TRBV6-1; abundance: .; CDR3aa: ASSDLGRGHQETQY
v_gene: TRBV4-3; abundance: few; CDR3aa: ASSQDQPGTSGKYTDTQY
v_gene: TRBV29-1; abundance: .; CDR3aa: SALRGRQETQY
v_gene: TRBV27; abundance: few; CDR3aa: AGSFSGREGYGYT
v_gene: TRBV7-2; abundance: few; CDR3aa: ASSFLPGQAPY
v_gene: TRBV11-2; abundance: .; CDR3aa: ASRTRGWDWTAEQY
v_gene: TRBV6-2/TRBV6-3; abundance: .; CDR3aa: ASSYLKGRVGEETQY
v_gene: TRBV6-5; abundance: .; CDR3aa: AGSYSRGKASTDTQY
v_gene: TRBV7-2; abundance: .; CDR3aa: ASSLDRGSEKLF